Described below is a single T cell receptor (beta chain) sequence and its context. Its matching antigen is unknown. Germline assignment: CDR1 MDHEN and CDR2 SYDVKM. The junction had 9 bases not matched to a gene; V was cut back by 5 bases and J by 4 bases. This CDR3 is 15 amino acids long. This record belongs to a study of T cell responses to AZD1222 COVID-19 vaccine. Findings and limits, study-wide: The donor group comprised mostly white British people and more females; the analysis possibly underestimated clonal diversity. Only 5 to 7 AZD1222 recipients tested seropositive at baseline.

Generated by immunoSEQ multiplex PCR, the TCRdb table keeps only in-frame clones and is missing some. The sample includes over 140,000 clones, 80% to 95% seen only once; the top ten take around 5.1%. The rearrangement joins TRBV28 to TRBJ2-5, with 8 nucleotides matching TRBD2. Sequenced here: peripheral blood, sampled on day 0 of AZD1222 vaccination. The TCR sequence derives from an adult in good health. DNA of the CDR3: TGTGCCAGCAGTCCGGTGGGACTAGGGGGAGAGACCCAGTACTTC. Amino acids: CASSPVGLGGETQYF.